This entry describes one T cell receptor (beta chain). Germline values: CDR1 SGHAT, CDR2 FQNNGV. The CDR3 length is 15 residues. The V and J ends lost 3 bases and 4 bases, in that order; junction bases with no gene match: 8. These data belong to a study of blood T cell repertoires in COVID-19. Study context: Material from acute and convalescent COVID-19 was sourced from the United States, Italy and Spain. T cells, B-cell-depleted T cells, or PBMCs supplied cDNA or gDNA.

Authors' analysis steps: Estimates of nucleated cell counts were drawn from the amplification of reference gene primers. The method was immunoSEQ multiplex PCR; TCRdb's version includes in-frame clones alone and lacks a portion of them. D and trimming were read from the DNA, whereas the V and J calls and clone size are those reported in that table. The data contain about 83,000 clones, more than 75% of them singletons. The chain recombines TRBV11-2 with TRBJ2-7, with TRBD1 matching over 8 bases. The sample taken for sequencing was peripheral blood. The TCR sequence derives from an elderly woman with active or convalescent COVID-19. CDR3 sequence (DNA): TGTGCCAGCAGCTTTGAGACAGGGGACTTATACGAGCAGTACTTC. Its protein is CASSFETGDLYEQYF.